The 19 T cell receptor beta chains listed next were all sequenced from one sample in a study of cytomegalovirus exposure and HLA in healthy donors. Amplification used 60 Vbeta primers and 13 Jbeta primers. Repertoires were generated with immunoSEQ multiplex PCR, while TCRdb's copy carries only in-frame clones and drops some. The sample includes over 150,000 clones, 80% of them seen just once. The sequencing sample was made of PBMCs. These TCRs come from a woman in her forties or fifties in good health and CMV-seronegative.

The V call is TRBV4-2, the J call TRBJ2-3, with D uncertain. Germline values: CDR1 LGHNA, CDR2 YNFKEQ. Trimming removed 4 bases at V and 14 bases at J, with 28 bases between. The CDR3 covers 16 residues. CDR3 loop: CASSPSPPPGAPPSYF. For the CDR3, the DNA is TGTGCCAGCAGCCCATCTCCCCCTCCCGGTGCCCCCCCTTCGTATTTT.

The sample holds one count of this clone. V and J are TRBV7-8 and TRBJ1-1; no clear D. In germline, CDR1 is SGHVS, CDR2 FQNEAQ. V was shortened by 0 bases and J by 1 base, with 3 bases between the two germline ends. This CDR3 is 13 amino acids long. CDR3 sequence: CASSLAQNTEAFF. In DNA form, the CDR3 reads TGTGCCAGCAGCTTAGCACAGAACACTGAAGCTTTCTTT.

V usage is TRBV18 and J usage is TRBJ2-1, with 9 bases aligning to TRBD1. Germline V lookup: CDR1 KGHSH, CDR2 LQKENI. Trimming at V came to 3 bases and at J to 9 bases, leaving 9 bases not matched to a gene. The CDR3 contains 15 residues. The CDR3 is CASSPQGQGKGEQFF. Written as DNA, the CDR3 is TGTGCCAGCTCACCCCAGGGACAGGGTAAGGGTGAGCAGTTCTTC.

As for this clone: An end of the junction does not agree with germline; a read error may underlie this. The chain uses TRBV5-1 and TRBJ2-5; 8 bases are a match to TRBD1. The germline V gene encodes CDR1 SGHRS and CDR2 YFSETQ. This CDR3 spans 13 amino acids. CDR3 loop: CASSPDRVETQHF. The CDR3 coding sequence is TGCGCCAGCAGCCCGGACAGGGTGGAGACCCAGCACTTC.

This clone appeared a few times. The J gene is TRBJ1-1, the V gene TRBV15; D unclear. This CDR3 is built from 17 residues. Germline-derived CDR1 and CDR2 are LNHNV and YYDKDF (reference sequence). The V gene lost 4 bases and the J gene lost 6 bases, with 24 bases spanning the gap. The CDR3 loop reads CATSTVTRILTNPEAFF. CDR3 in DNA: TGTGCCACCAGCACCGTGACCCGAATCTTGACTAACCCTGAAGCTTTCTTT.

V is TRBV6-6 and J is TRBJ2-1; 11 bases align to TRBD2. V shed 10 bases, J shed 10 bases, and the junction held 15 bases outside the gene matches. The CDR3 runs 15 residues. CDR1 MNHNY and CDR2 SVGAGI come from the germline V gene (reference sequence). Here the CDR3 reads CATRSRTSGSVEQFF. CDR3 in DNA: TGTGCCACTCGATCCAGGACTAGCGGGTCCGTGGAGCAGTTCTTC.

CDR3 sequence reads: CASRAAERVNYNEQFF. Here the CDR3 DNA reads TGTGCCAGCAGGGCCGCGGAGCGGGTCAACTACAATGAGCAGTTCTTC. The genes are TRBV2 and TRBJ2-1, with D possibly TRBD2 on 6 matching bases. Per the germline V gene, CDR1 is SNHLY and CDR2 is FYNNEI. Between the trimmed V and J ends, which lost 6 bases and 3 bases, there was a span of 18 bases. CDR3 size: 16 residues.

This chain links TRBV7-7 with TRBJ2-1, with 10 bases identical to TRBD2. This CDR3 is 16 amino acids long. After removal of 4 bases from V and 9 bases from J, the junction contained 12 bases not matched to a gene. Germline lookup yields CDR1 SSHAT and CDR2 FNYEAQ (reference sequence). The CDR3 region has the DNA TGTGCCAGCAGCTCGAGTCCGGGACTAGCGCCCGGTGAGCAGTTCTTC. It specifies CASSSSPGLAPGEQFF.

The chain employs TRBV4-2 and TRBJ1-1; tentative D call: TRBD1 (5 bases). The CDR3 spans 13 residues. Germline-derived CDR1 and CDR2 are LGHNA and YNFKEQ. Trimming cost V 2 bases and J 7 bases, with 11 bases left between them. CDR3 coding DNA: TGTGCCAGCAGCCAACCACAGGTCAGTGAAGCTTTCTTT. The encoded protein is CASSQPQVSEAFF.

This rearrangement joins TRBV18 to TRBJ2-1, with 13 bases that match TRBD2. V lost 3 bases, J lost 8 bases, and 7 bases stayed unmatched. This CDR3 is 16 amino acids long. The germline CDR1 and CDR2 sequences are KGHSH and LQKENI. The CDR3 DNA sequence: TGTGCCAGCTCACCCGGACTAGCGGGAGTAGGTGATGAGCAGTTCTTC. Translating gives CASSPGLAGVGDEQFF.

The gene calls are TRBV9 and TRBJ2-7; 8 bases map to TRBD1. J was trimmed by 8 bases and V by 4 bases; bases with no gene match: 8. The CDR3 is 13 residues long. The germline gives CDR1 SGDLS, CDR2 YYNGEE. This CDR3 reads CASSRDRTPKQYF. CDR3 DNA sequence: TGTGCCAGCAGCCGGGACAGGACCCCAAAGCAGTACTTC.

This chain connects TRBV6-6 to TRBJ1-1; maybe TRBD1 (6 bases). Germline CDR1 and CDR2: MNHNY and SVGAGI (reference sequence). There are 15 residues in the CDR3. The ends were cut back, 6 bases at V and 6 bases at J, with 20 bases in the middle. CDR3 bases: TGTGCCAGCAGAACAAAGCGGGACACCCTACCTGAAGCTTTCTTT. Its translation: CASRTKRDTLPEAFF.

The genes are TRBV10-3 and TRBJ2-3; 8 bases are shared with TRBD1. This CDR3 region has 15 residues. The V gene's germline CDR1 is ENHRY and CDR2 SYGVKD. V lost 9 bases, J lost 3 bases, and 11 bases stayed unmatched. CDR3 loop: CAIAGGGTRTDTQYF. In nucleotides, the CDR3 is TGTGCCATAGCAGGGGGCGGCACGAGGACAGATACGCAGTATTTT.

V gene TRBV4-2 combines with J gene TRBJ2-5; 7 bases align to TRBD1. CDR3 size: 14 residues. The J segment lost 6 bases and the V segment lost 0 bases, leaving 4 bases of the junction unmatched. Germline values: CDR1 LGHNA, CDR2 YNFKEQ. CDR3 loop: CASSQDARGKTQYF. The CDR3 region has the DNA TGTGCCAGCAGCCAAGATGCCAGGGGGAAGACCCAGTACTTC.

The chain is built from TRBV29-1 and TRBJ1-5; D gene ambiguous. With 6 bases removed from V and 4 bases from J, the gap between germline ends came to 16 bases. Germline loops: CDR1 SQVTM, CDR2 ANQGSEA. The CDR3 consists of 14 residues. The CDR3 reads CSVAQDTNNQPQHF. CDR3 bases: TGCAGCGTAGCCCAAGATACGAATAATCAGCCCCAGCATTTT.

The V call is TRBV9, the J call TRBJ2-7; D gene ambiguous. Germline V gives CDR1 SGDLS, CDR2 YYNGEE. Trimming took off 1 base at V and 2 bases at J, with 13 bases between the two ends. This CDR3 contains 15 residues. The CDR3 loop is CASSVMPLTPYEQYF. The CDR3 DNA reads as TGTGCCAGCAGCGTAATGCCACTAACCCCCTACGAGCAGTACTTC.

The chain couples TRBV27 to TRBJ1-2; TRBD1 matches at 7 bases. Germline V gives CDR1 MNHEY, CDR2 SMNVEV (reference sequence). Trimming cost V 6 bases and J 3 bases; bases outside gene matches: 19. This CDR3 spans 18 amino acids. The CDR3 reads CASRGGPGGALGYYGYTF. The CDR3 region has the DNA TGTGCCAGCAGAGGGGGCCCCGGGGGGGCGCTTGGTTACTATGGCTACACCTTC.

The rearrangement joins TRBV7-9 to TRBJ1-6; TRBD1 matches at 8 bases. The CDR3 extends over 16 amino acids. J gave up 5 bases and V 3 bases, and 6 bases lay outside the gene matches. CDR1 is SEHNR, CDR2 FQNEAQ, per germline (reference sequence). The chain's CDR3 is CASSLGDRGNNSPLHF. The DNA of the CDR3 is TGTGCCAGCAGCTTGGGAGACAGGGGAAATAATTCACCCCTCCACTTT. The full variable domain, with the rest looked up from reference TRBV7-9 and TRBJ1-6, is DTGVSQNPRHKITKRGQNVTFRCDPISEHNRLYWYRQTLGQGPEFLTYFQNEAQLEKSRLLSDRFSAERPKGSFSTLEIQRTEQGDSAMYLCASSLGDRGNNSPLHFGNGTRLTVT.

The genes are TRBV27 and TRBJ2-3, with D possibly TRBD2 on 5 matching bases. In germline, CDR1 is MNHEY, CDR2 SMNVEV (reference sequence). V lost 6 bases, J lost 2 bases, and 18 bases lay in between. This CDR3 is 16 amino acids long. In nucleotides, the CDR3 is TGTGCCAGCAGCTCACCTAGCACCTTGGTCACAGATACGCAGTATTTT. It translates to CASSSPSTLVTDTQYF.